A selection of T cell receptor beta chains follows, all from one sample in a study of T-cell reconstitution after alpha-beta-depleted transplantation in children. TCRdb used MiXCR to reprocess the PCR reads, holding one entry per CDR3 protein. The table has about 590,000 distinct CDR3 sequences, about an eighth seen once. The sample in question was PBMCs, mostly from graft donor cells, obtained 360 days after TCRalphabeta/CD19-depleted stem cell transplant. These receptors all come from a male patient aged 5 to 17 who had a stem cell transplant for acute myeloid leukemia, so the T cells may come from the graft donor. Each CDR3 is given with its conserved first and last residue. A D gene is named only where the DNA matches it firmly. Size is omitted from some rows. Given values are once, few, many or a class for expanded clones.

J,V,length,D,size,DNA,CDR3
TRBJ1-4,TRBV27,15,TRBD1,few,TGTGCCAGCAGTCCCAGGGGGCCAACTAATGAAAAACTGTTTTTT,CASSPRGPTNEKLFF
TRBJ2-7,TRBV20-1,14,TRBD1,many,TGCAGTGCCGATTACAGGGGTCCAACCCACGAGCAGTACTTC,CSADYRGPTHEQYF
TRBJ2-7,TRBV10-3,17,TRBD2,many,TGTGCCATCAGTGAGTCGGGTCGGTTAGCGGGTAGCTACGAGCAGTACTTC,CAISESGRLAGSYEQYF
TRBJ2-1,TRBV11-2,17,TRBD1,NA,TGTGCCAGCAGCTTAATTGGGACAGGAGGCCGGAACAATGAGCAGTTCTTC,CASSLIGTGGRNNEQFF
TRBJ2-3,TRBV5-1,15,NA,many,TGCGCCAGCAGCTCCGGGTCTCCTAGCACAGATACGCAGTATTTT,CASSSGSPSTDTQYF
TRBJ2-1,TRBV20-1,14,TRBD2,once,TGCAGTGCTAGGCCTAGCGGGATCTACAATGAGCAGTTCTTC,CSARPSGIYNEQFF
TRBJ1-5,TRBV6-4,14,TRBD1,NA,TGTGCCAGCAGTGACCAGGGGGCGGTTCAGCCCCAGCATTTT,CASSDQGAVQPQHF
TRBJ2-6,TRBV7-3,21,TRBD1,many,TGTGCCAGCAGCTTAATGTTTGGGACAGTACACCTGAACTCTGGGGCCAACGTCCTGACTTTC,CASSLMFGTVHLNSGANVLTF
TRBJ2-7,TRBV7-2,15,NA,few,TGTGCCAGCAGCTTAGAGGGGGGAGGCCCCTACGAGCAGTACTTC,CASSLEGGGPYEQYF
TRBJ1-2,TRBV28,15,NA,NA,TGTGCCAGCAGCCCCGTATGGTTTATCCATGGTGGCTACACCTTC,CASSPVWFIHGGYTF
TRBJ2-7,TRBV20-1,14,TRBD1,NA,TGCAGTGCTAGTGGGACAGGGGTCCCCTACGAGCAGTACTTC,CSASGTGVPYEQYF
TRBJ2-1,TRBV12-3/TRBV12-4,19,TRBD2,few,TGTGCCAGCAGTTACCCCCTTGACTTTATGGCGGGAGACTACAATGAGCAGTTCTTC,CASSYPLDFMAGDYNEQFF
TRBJ2-1,TRBV7-3,14,TRBD2,few,TGTGCCAGCAGCTTACTAGCGGGAGCTCGAGAGCAGTTCTTC,CASSLLAGAREQFF
TRBJ1-5,TRBV7-8,12,NA,few,TGTGCCAGCAGCTTAAAGCATCAGCCCCAGCATTTT,CASSLKHQPQHF
TRBJ2-5,TRBV28,18,NA,NA,TGTGCCAGCAGTTTATTTGAGATTAGGGGGGACGACAAAGAGACCCAGTACTTC,CASSLFEIRGDDKETQYF
TRBJ2-7,TRBV5-1,15,TRBD2,many,TGCGCCAGCAGCTTGGGGACTAGCGTTACCTACGAGCAGTACTTC,CASSLGTSVTYEQYF
TRBJ2-2,TRBV7-6,15,NA,NA,TGTGCCAGCCGTACGCCGGGAGTGAGAACCGGGGAGCTGTTTTTT,CASRTPGVRTGELFF
TRBJ2-7,TRBV28,15,TRBD2,many,TGTGCCAGCAGTTCCCTAGCGGGCGTTTCCTACGAGCAGTACTTC,CASSSLAGVSYEQYF
TRBJ1-2,TRBV28,15,TRBD1,few,TGTGCCAGCAGTTTACCCCCCGGGACAGGGCAAGGCTACACCTTC,CASSLPPGTGQGYTF
TRBJ2-1,TRBV5-5,14,NA,few,TGTGCCAGCAGCTTCCGGGGAGCGCCCAATGAGCAGTTCTTC,CASSFRGAPNEQFF
TRBJ2-2,TRBV16,13,NA,few,TGTGCCAGCAGCCCAGGATGGACCGGGGAGCTGTTTTTT,CASSPGWTGELFF
TRBJ2-1,TRBV20-1,12,NA,NA,TGCAGTGCTAGGTGGCGTGTCAATGAGCAGTTCTTC,CSARWRVNEQFF